The subject of this entry is one T cell receptor (beta chain). Its antigen is not known. Researchers partitioned CD4+ cells into CD45RA+ naive and CD45RA-negative memory subsets. V lost 4 bases and J lost 6, with 9 bases in between. The CDR3 runs to 12 residues. Germline CDR1 and CDR2: SGHNT and YYREEE (reference sequence). This sample is part of a study of shared clonotypes between healthy human individuals. Across the study: The people who gave samples were a couple of women and three men aged 18 to 49.

The study's findings and limits: It was the non-shared clonotypes that had lower generation probabilities than clonotypes shared by all four donors.

Only in-frame clones appear in the TCRdb table, and some are missing; sequencing was by immunoSEQ multiplex PCR. The sample contains around 2.5 million clones, approximately 93% of which appear only once. What was sequenced was naive CD4+ T cells from PBMCs. The subset denotes: CD45RA+ positively selected. The TCR originated in a man aged 18 to 30 in good health. Some clones in this sample may be carry-over from other donors' samples. The rearrangement joins TRBV5-4 to TRBJ2-3; D is undetermined. The CDR3 spells CASSLRSDTQYF. CDR3 nucleotide sequence: TGTGCCAGCAGCCTCCGGTCCGATACGCAGTATTTT.